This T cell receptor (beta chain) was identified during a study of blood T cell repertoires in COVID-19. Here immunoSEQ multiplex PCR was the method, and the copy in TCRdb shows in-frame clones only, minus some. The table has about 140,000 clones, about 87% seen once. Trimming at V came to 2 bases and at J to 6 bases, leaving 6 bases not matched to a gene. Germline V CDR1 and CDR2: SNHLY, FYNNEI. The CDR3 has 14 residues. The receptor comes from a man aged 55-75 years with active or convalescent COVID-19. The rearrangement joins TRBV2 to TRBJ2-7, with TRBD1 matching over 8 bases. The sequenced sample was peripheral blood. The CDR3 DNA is TGTGCCAGCAGTGAAATCAGGGGGCGCGGCGAGCAGTACTTC. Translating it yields CASSEIRGRGEQYF.